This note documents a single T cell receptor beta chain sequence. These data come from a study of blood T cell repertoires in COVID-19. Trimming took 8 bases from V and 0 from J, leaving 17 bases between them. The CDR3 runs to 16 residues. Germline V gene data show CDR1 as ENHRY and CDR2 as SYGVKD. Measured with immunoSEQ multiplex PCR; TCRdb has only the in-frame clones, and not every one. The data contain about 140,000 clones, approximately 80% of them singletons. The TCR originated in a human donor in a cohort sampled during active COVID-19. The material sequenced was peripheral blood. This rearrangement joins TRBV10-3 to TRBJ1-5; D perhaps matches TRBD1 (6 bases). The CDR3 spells CAIGRAGDLSNQPQHF. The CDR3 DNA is TGTGCCATCGGTCGGGCAGGGGACCTTAGCAATCAGCCCCAGCATTTT.